A single sample is the source of the 18 T cell receptor beta chains below, sequenced in a study of blood T cells in healthy people across ages. A sample-barcoded 5' primer and a J-beta primer mix were used in a second PCR of about 6 to 11 cycles. TCRdb passed the 5' RACE reads through MiXCR, listing each CDR3 protein once. There are roughly 800,000 distinct CDR3 sequences in the sample; about 37% occur only once, and around 13% lies in the top ten. The specimen was blood. These receptors were obtained from a man between 18 and 35 years old in good health.

This clonotype showed up many times. The chain employs TRBV20-1 and TRBJ1-2; TRBD1 aligns across 8 bases. Germline V gene lookup returns CDR1 DFQATT and CDR2 SNEGSKA (reference sequence). This CDR3 spans 16 amino acids. After removal of 4 bases from V and 5 bases from J, the junction contained 15 bases not matched to a gene. The CDR3 here is CSANYGQGSRGYGYTF. CDR3 nucleotide sequence: TGCAGTGCTAACTATGGACAGGGTAGTAGAGGGTATGGCTACACCTTC.

The chain recombines TRBV20-1 with TRBJ1-5; D ambiguous. The germline V and J ends were trimmed by 1 base and 1 base, with 11 bases remaining between them. Germline assignment: CDR1 DFQATT and CDR2 SNEGSKA (reference sequence). This CDR3 is 15 amino acids long. CDR3 nucleotides: TGCAGTGCTAGAGGGTGGGCAACAAGCAATCAGCCCCAGCATTTT. Residues: CSARGWATSNQPQHF.

As for this clonotype: A much larger clone lies one base from this, so it may be a read error. This sequence joins TRBV5-5 and TRBJ2-4; D is possibly TRBD1 (6 bases). The J call may be faulty, since TRBJ2-5 better matches the DNA end. The germline V gene has CDR1 SGHKS and CDR2 YYEKEE (reference sequence). The CDR3 runs to 14 residues. In DNA, the CDR3 is TGTGCCAGCAGCACCAACAGGGCTCAAGAGACCCAGTACTTC. This codes for CASSTNRAQETQYF.

The CDR3 region has the DNA TGTGCCAGCAGTCCCCGTCGGGGGGCTAGCTATGGCTACACCTTC. It encodes CASSPRRGASYGYTF. The rearrangement links TRBV7-2 to TRBJ1-2, with a weak D call TRBD1 (6 bases). Germline V lookup: CDR1 SGHTA, CDR2 FQGNSA. The CDR3 contains 15 residues. V shed 6 bases and J shed 4 bases, with 18 bases lying between them.

The table lists this clonotype with many counts. The chain recombines TRBV7-9 with TRBJ1-4, with D maybe TRBD1 (5 bases). The germline V gene has CDR1 SEHNR and CDR2 FQNEAQ (reference sequence). This CDR3 is 13 amino acids long. With 5 bases removed from V and 11 bases from J, the gap between germline ends came to 15 bases. The CDR3 DNA is TGTGCCAGCAGCCGCGAGGGGTTTTTGAAACTGTTTTTT. Its protein is CASSREGFLKLFF.

This chain uses TRBV12-3 or TRBV12-4 with TRBJ2-6; D uncertain. The germline V and J ends were trimmed by 4 bases and 0 bases, with 13 bases remaining between them. CDR3 size: 17 residues. CDR3 region: CASSYETDCSGANVLTF. The CDR3, as DNA: TGTGCCAGCAGTTATGAGACGGATTGCTCTGGGGCCAACGTCCTGACTTTC.

This sequence joins TRBV20-1 and TRBJ1-2, with D unresolved. Trimming shortened V by 0 bases and J by 2 bases, and 7 bases separated the two germline ends. The germline V gene encodes CDR1 DFQATT and CDR2 SNEGSKA (reference sequence). The CDR3 length is 13 residues. The CDR3 region is CSARDKSNYGYTF. Here the CDR3 DNA reads TGCAGTGCTAGAGATAAGTCGAACTATGGCTACACCTTC.

The V gene is TRBV12-3 or TRBV12-4, the J gene TRBJ2-1; possibly TRBD2 for D (6 bases). The CDR3 loop spans 16 amino acids. Trimming stripped 7 bases from V and 5 bases from J, with 21 bases between. This CDR3 is CASTPVGPGVHNEQFF. The CDR3 DNA sequence: TGTGCCAGCACACCAGTTGGGCCGGGGGTCCACAATGAGCAGTTCTTC.

Of note for this clonotype: The junction shows a germline mismatch at one end, possibly a read error. The chain uses TRBV2 and TRBJ2-3; D gene ambiguous. This CDR3 is built from 12 residues. The germline V gene has CDR1 SNHLY and CDR2 FYNNEI. CDR3 sequence reads: CASSESIDTQYF. The CDR3 DNA sequence: TGTGCCAGCAGTGAAAGCATAGATACGCAGTATTTT.

V and J are TRBV7-2 and TRBJ2-1; no clear D. The J call is uncertain, as TRBJ2-7 better fits the DNA end. This CDR3 has 15 amino acids. CDR1 is SGHTA and CDR2 is FQGNSA in the germline V gene. The CDR3 protein is CASSPIDGSYNEQYF. CDR3 in DNA: TGTGCCAGCAGTCCCATCGACGGCTCCTACAATGAGCAGTACTTC.

The table lists this clonotype with a few counts. V usage is TRBV7-8 and J usage is TRBJ2-5; TRBD1 agrees at 7 bases. Germline values: CDR1 SGHVS, CDR2 FQNEAQ. With V trimmed by 2 bases and J by 2 bases, 8 bases remained unmatched. This CDR3 is built from 16 residues. CDR3 amino acids: CASSLIVDRRQETQYF. CDR3 coding DNA: TGTGCCAGCAGCTTAATCGTGGACAGGCGTCAAGAGACCCAGTACTTC.

This clonotype was observed a handful of times. The CDR3 loop reads CAISDEGARNGYTF. CDR3 nucleotides: TGTGCCATCAGTGATGAGGGGGCACGGAATGGCTACACCTTC. This chain uses TRBV10-3 with TRBJ1-2; the match to TRBD1 covers 7 bases. Germline loops: CDR1 ENHRY, CDR2 SYGVKD. J gave up 6 bases and V 3 bases, and 7 bases lay outside the gene matches. This CDR3 has 14 amino acids.

The table lists this clonotype with many counts. The genes are TRBV4-1 and TRBJ2-5; D assignment may be TRBD1 or TRBD2 (5 bases each). This CDR3 has 14 residues. Germline CDR1 is MGHRA and CDR2 is YSYEKL. V was trimmed by 4 bases and J by 9 bases, leaving 18 bases between them. Written as DNA, the CDR3 is TGCGCCAGCAGCCGAACCGGGACCGCTCATTCCCAGTACTTC. It translates to CASSRTGTAHSQYF.

The rearrangement links TRBV6-6 to TRBJ1-6; a possible D gene is TRBD1 (5 bases). The CDR3 totals 13 residues. The V and J ends lost 10 bases and 3 bases respectively, with 10 bases between them. Germline values: CDR1 MNHNY, CDR2 SVGAGI (reference sequence). The CDR3 nucleotides read TGTGCCACCAGAGGGGACTATAATTCACCCCTCCACTTT. Translating gives CATRGDYNSPLHF.

The rearrangement links TRBV6-2 or TRBV6-3 to TRBJ2-3; TRBD2 agrees at 13 bases. After removal of 6 bases from V and 1 base from J, the junction contained 1 base not matched to a gene. The CDR3 loop spans 15 amino acids. Germline V CDR1 and CDR2: MNHEY, SVGEGT. The CDR3 DNA reads TGTGCCAGCAGGACTAGCGGGGGGCGCACAGATACGCAGTATTTT. Encoded protein: CASRTSGGRTDTQYF.

This chain uses TRBV29-1 with TRBJ2-2; D ambiguous. The CDR3 contains 13 residues. V lost 4 bases and J 1 base, leaving 7 bases between the germline ends. CDR1 is SQVTM and CDR2 is ANQGSEA in the germline V gene. CDR3 bases: TGCAGCGTTGCTCAGAAGAACACCGGGGAGCTGTTTTTT. As protein: CSVAQKNTGELFF.

This clonotype was counted a few times. V gene TRBV7-9 combines with J gene TRBJ2-3, with D possibly matching TRBD1 (6 bases). The CDR3 consists of 20 residues. V lost 0 bases, J lost 2 bases, and 24 bases lay in between. Germline lookup yields CDR1 SEHNR and CDR2 FQNEAQ (reference sequence). CDR3 sequence: CASSLAWFRGPTPVTDTQYF. CDR3 nucleotides: TGTGCCAGCAGCTTAGCGTGGTTCAGGGGTCCGACTCCGGTCACAGATACGCAGTATTTT. Drawing the rest from reference TRBV7-9 and TRBJ2-3, the complete variable domain is DTGVSQNPRHKITKRGQNVTFRCDPISEHNRLYWYRQTLGQGPEFLTYFQNEAQLEKSRLLSDRFSAERPKGSFSTLEIQRTEQGDSAMYLCASSLAWFRGPTPVTDTQYFGPGTRLTVL.

In its sample, this clonotype was seen a few times. V is TRBV2 and J is TRBJ1-5; no clear D gene. Looked up from germline, CDR1 is SNHLY and CDR2 is FYNNEI. V was shortened by 1 base and J by 5 bases, with 15 bases between the two germline ends. This CDR3 region has 16 residues. CDR3 in amino acids: CASSEGRYRGDQPQHF. The CDR3, as DNA: TGTGCCAGCAGTGAAGGAAGATATCGTGGCGATCAGCCCCAGCATTTT. The variable domain in full, completed from reference TRBV2 and TRBJ1-5, reads EPEVTQTPSHQVTQMGQEVILRCVPISNHLYFYWYRQILGQKVEFLVSFYNNEISEKSEIFDDQFSVERPDGSNFTLKIRSTKLEDSAMYFCASSEGRYRGDQPQHFGDGTRLSIL.